Sequencing of this TCR beta chain was carried out in a study of blood T cells in healthy people across ages. Study-wide points: Shifts in expanded clonotypes may have been confounded by donor CMV status, which was unknown. Donors of long life had a larger count of naive CD4+ cells and greater diversity than aged donors.

Germline V gene lookup returns CDR1 ENHRY and CDR2 SYGVKD. The CDR3 contains 14 residues. A remark on this clonotype: The antigen remains undetermined.

Primed by a sample-barcoded 5' primer and a J-beta primer mix, a second PCR proceeded for roughly 6 to 12 cycles. Every cDNA was tagged by a template-switch adaptor with 12 random nucleotides. From the 5' RACE reads, TCRdb called clonotypes with MiXCR, one entry per CDR3 protein. Seen here are about 780,000 distinct CDR3 sequences, about 45% observed once, and the top ten hold over 15%. No fewer than 5.5 micrograms of total RNA were isolated from every sample. The source material was blood. This TCR came from an elderly man in good health. The V and J genes are TRBV10-3 and TRBJ2-5, with no clear D. The end of the DNA fits TRBJ2-7 better, so the J call may be wrong. The CDR3 coding sequence is TGTGCCATCAGTGTGTCCGACGGAGCCTACGAGCAGTACTTC. It specifies CAISVSDGAYEQYF.